This T cell receptor (beta chain) was observed in a study of CD8 T cells in Susac syndrome. The length of the CDR3 is 14 residues. Germline loops: CDR1 SGHRS, CDR2 YFSETQ. Trimming removed 3 bases at V and 2 bases at J, with 12 bases between. After extraction with the RNeasy kit, about 0.45 to 1 ug of the RNA was reverse transcribed using random hexamers. TCRdb redid the calling of the immunoSEQ multiplex PCR reads with MiXCR, one entry per CDR3 protein. This table holds 160,000 or so distinct CDR3 sequences, about 90% found once. This clonotype is a singleton in its sample. The source of this sequence is a human donor in good health. The sample consisted of CD4+ T cells from PBMCs. The chain uses TRBV5-1 and TRBJ2-7; D remains ambiguous. The chain's CDR3 is CASSSEKSAYEQYF. CDR3 in DNA: TGCGCCAGCAGCTCCGAGAAGTCGGCCTACGAGCAGTACTTC.